The clone carrying this T cell receptor (beta chain) was counted a few times. Its specificity is unknown. This sample is part of a study of TIL therapy for anti-PD-1-resistant metastatic lung cancer. From germline, CDR1 is MDHEN and CDR2 SYDVKM. Trimming cost V 2 bases and J 3 bases, with 10 bases left between them. This CDR3 region has 14 residues. The time point denotes: pre-treatment sample, taken before nivolumab and TIL therapy. Study findings and constraints: The baseline peripheral repertoire was partially replaced by infused TIL clonotypes that later decayed.

The immunoSEQ assay was v3. Each library reached about 2.1 million read pairs, or about 4.5-6.5 million at deep level. The data were produced by immunoSEQ multiplex PCR, yet TCRdb's version contains in-frame clones alone and is incomplete. This sample has approximately 45,000 clones, with around 79% found just once. This receptor was obtained from a man between 65 and 85 years old with non-small cell lung cancer. V gene TRBV28 combines with J gene TRBJ1-2; D call uncertain. Sequenced here: blood, sampled at baseline. CDR3 in DNA: TGTGCCAGCAGTTTAGAACCGCGCTACTATGGCTACACCTTC. Amino acids: CASSLEPRYYGYTF.